One T cell receptor beta chain is described in this entry. RNA amounts of about 0.5 to 1 ug underwent reverse transcription with random hexamers. The authors amplified TCR beta CDR3 across 54 Vbeta and 13 Jbeta using immunoSEQ multiplex PCR. TCRdb called the immunoSEQ multiplex PCR reads again in MiXCR, with one record for every CDR3 protein. The repertoire includes roughly 400,000 distinct CDR3 sequences, around 83% of them detected once, and under 0.15% sits in the top ten. The source of the sample is a study of CD8 T cells in Susac syndrome. This CDR3 has 15 residues. Germline V CDR1 and CDR2: MNHNS, SASEGT. V was trimmed by 3 bases and J by 2 bases, leaving 10 bases between them. From blood CD8+ and CD4+ T cells, TCR beta sequences were generated. Those who served as multiple sclerosis controls were treatment-naive patients with stable or active relapsing-remitting disease.

The rearrangement links TRBV6-1 to TRBJ2-2; no definite D call. Sequenced input: CD8+ T cells from PBMCs. The receptor comes from a human donor with multiple sclerosis. CDR3 sequence reads: CASSESDGNTGELFF. The CDR3 DNA follows: TGTGCCAGCAGTGAGTCGGACGGAAACACCGGGGAGCTGTTTTTT.